This TCR beta chain stems from a study of blood T cell repertoires in COVID-19. Study details: COVID-19 samples from acute and convalescent phases originated in the United States, Italy and Spain.

Profiling relied on immunoSEQ multiplex PCR, and the TCRdb table lists in-frame clones only, not all of them. Of 260,000 or so clones listed, over 75% were seen once; the top ten hold 0.7%. This receptor was obtained from a human donor in a cohort sampled during active COVID-19. Sample: peripheral blood.

CDR3 residues: CASSLSGTSALYEQYF. The DNA for the CDR3 is TGTGCCAGCAGCTTAAGCGGAACTTCCGCGCTCTACGAGCAGTACTTC. The J gene is TRBJ2-7, the V gene TRBV7-3; D ambiguous. The germline V and J ends were trimmed by 1 base and 3 bases, with 16 bases remaining between them. This CDR3 is 16 amino acids long. Germline-derived CDR1 and CDR2 are SGHTA and FQGTGA. The full variable domain, in which reference TRBV7-3 and TRBJ2-7 provide the parts outside the CDR3, is GAGVSQTPSNKVTEKGKYVELRCDPISGHTALYWYRQSLGQGPEFLIYFQGTGAADDSGLPNDRFFAVRPEGSVSTLKIQRTERGDSAVYLCASSLSGTSALYEQYFGPGTRLTVT.